This record looks at one T cell receptor (beta chain) sequence and its context. What it binds is not known. This sample was taken from a study of T cells in Graves' hyperthyroidism and ophthalmopathy. General observations from the study: The model made its ophthalmopathy prediction, and onset followed a median approximately 7 months later. Among clonotypes expanded in thyroid above 0.001, most were also found in blood.

The source material, RNA transcripts, was used to amplify TCR beta CDR3 regions. The HTBI primer set served for first-round RT-PCR of the TCR CDR3. TCRdb itself ran the multiplex PCR reads through MiXCR, one entry per CDR3 protein. Seen here are 620,000 or so distinct CDR3 sequences, around 15% observed once, and the top ten hold approximately 12%. Active moderate-to-severe ophthalmopathy, Clinical Activity Score at least 3, NOSPECS at least 4, under 3 months' duration. Germline V gene data show CDR1 as KGHDR and CDR2 as SFDVKD. The CDR3 covers 13 residues. Trimming removed 5 bases from V and 5 bases from J, with 11 bases in between.

This receptor was taken from a woman between 50 and 59 years old with Graves' ophthalmopathy. The chain carries TRBV24-1 and TRBJ2-5; maybe TRBD2 (5 bases). The sequenced material came from blood. The CDR3 sequence is CATSVAGLETQYF. The CDR3 DNA follows: TGTGCCACCAGTGTCGCGGGTCTGGAGACCCAGTACTTC.